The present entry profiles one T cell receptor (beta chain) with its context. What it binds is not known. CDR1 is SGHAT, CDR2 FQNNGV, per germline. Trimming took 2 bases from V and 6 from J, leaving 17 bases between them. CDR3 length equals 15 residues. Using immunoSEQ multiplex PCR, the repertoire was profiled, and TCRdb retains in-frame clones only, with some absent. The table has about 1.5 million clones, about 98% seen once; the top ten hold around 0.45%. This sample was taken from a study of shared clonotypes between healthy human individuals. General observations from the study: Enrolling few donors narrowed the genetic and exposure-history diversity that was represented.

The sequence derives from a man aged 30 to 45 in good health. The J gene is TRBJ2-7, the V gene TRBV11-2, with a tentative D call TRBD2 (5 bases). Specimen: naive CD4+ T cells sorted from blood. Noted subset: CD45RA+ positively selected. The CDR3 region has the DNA TGTGCCAGCAGCTTATTAGTGGGAGTGGGTGGCGAGCAGTACTTC. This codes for CASSLLVGVGGEQYF. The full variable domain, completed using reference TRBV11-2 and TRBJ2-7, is EAGVAQSPRYKIIEKRQSVAFWCNPISGHATLYWYQQILGQGPKLLIQFQNNGVVDDSQLPKDRFSAERLKGVDSTLKIQPAKLEDSAVYLCASSLLVGVGGEQYFGPGTRLTVT.